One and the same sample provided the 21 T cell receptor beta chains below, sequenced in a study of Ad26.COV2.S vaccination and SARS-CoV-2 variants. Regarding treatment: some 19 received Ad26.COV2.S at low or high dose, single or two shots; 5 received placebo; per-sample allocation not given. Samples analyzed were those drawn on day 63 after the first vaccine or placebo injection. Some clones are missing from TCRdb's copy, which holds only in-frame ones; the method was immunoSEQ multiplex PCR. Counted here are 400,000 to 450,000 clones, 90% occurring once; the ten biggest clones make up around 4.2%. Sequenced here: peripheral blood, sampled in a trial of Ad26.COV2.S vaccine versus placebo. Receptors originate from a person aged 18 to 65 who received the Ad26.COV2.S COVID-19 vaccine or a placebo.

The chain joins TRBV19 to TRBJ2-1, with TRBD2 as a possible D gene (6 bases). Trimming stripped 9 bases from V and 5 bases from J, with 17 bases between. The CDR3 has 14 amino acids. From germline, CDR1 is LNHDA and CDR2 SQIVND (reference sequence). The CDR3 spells CASRARERHNEQFF. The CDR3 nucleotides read TGTGCCAGCCGCGCCCGGGAGCGGCACAATGAGCAGTTCTTC.

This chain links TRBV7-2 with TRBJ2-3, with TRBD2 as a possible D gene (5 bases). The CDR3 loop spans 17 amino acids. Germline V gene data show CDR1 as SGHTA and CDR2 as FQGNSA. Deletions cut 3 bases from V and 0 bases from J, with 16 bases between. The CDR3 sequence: CASSLPRVPRSTDTQYF. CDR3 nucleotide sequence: TGTGCCAGCAGCTTGCCGCGGGTCCCACGGAGCACAGATACGCAGTATTTT.

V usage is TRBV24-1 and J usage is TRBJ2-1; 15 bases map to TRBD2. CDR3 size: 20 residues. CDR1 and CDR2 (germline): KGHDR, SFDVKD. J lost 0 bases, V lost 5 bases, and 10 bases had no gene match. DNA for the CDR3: TGTGCCACCAGTGGCACCGGGACTAGCGGGAGGCCGAGCTCCTACAATGAGCAGTTCTTC. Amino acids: CATSGTGTSGRPSSYNEQFF.

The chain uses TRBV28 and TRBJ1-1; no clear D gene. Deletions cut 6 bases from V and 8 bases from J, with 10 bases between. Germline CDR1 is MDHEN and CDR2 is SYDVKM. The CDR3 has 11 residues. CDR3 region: CASSRWEEAFF. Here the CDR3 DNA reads TGTGCCAGCAGCCGATGGGAGGAAGCTTTCTTT. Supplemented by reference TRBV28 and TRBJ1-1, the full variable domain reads DVKVTQSSRYLVKRTGEKVFLECVQDMDHENMFWYRQDPGLGLRLIYFSYDVKMKEKGDIPEGYSVSREKKERFSLILESASTNQTSMYLCASSRWEEAFFGQGTRLTVV.

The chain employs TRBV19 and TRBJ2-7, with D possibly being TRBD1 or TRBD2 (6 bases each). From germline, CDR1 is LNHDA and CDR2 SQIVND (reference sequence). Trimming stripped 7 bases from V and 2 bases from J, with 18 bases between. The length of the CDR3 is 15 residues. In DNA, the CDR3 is TGTGCCAGTACCCCCGGGGGCGGACCCACCTACGAGCAGTACTTC. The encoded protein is CASTPGGGPTYEQYF.

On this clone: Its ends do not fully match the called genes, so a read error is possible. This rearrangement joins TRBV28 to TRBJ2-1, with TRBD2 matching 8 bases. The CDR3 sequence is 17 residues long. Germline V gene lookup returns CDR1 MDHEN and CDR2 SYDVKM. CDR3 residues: CASSLGGRISSHNEQFF. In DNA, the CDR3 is TGTGCCAGCAGTTTAGGCGGGAGGATCTCCTCCCACAATGAGCAGTTCTTC.

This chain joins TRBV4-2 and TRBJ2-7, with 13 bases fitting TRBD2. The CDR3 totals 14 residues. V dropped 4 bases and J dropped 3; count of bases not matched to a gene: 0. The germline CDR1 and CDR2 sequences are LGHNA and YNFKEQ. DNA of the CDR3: TGTGCCAGCAGCCGACTAGCGGGGGGCTACGAGCAGTACTTC. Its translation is CASSRLAGGYEQYF.

The CDR3 loop is CASSTGTSGFNEQFF. CDR3 nucleotide sequence: TGTGCCAGCAGTACCGGGACTAGCGGGTTCAATGAGCAGTTCTTC. The chain carries TRBV28 and TRBJ2-1, with TRBD2 matching over 12 bases. The CDR3 covers 15 residues. With V trimmed by 5 bases and J by 6 bases, 5 bases remained unmatched. Germline V gives CDR1 MDHEN, CDR2 SYDVKM.

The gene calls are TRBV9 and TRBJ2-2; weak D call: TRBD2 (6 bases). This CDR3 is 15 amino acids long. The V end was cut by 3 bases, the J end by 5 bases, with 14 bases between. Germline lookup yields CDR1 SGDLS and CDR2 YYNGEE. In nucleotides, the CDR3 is TGTGCCAGCAGCGAGTCCCTCGGGGGTACCGGGGAGCTGTTTTTT. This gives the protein CASSESLGGTGELFF.

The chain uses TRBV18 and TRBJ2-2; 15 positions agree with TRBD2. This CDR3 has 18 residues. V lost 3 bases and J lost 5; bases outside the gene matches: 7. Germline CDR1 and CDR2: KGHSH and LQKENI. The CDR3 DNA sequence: TGTGCCAGCTCACCTCGGACTAGCGGGAGGGAAAGGACCGGGGAGCTGTTTTTT. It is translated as CASSPRTSGRERTGELFF. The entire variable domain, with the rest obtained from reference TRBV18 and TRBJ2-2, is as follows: NAGVMQNPRHLVRRRGQEARLRCSPMKGHSHVYWYRQLPEEGLKFMVYLQKENIIDESGMPKERFSAEFPKEGPSILRIQQVVRGDSAAYFCASSPRTSGRERTGELFFGEGSRLTVL.

The CDR3 spells CASSSSYRGGTYNSPLHF. In DNA, the CDR3 is TGTGCCAGCAGCTCGTCCTACAGGGGGGGCACCTATAATTCACCCCTCCACTTT. The V and J genes are TRBV7-6 and TRBJ1-6, with 8 bases matching TRBD1. Germline CDR1 SGHVS, CDR2 FNYEAQ. Trimming removed 4 bases from V and 2 bases from J; junction bases left unmatched: 10. The CDR3 has 18 amino acids.

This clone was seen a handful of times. CDR3 nucleotide sequence: TGTGCCAGCAGCCAAGGACACCCCTACGAGCAGTACTTC. Translated, it gives CASSQGHPYEQYF. The V call is TRBV5-6, the J call TRBJ2-7, with D tentatively TRBD1 (5 bases). Trimming left V 4 bases short and J 2 bases short, with 10 bases between. The CDR3 has 13 amino acids. Germline assignment: CDR1 SGHDT and CDR2 YYEEEE.

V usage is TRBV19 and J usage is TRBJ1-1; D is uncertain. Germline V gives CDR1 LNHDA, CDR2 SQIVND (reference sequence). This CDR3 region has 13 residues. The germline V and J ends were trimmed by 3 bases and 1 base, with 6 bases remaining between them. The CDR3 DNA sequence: TGTGCCAGTAGTATCGGGTGGAACACTGAAGCTTTCTTT. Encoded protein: CASSIGWNTEAFF.

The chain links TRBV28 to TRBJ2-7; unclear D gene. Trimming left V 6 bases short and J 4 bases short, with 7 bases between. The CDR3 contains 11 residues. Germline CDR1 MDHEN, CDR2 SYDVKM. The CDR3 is CASRLGYEQYF. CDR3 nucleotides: TGTGCCAGCAGATTGGGGTACGAGCAGTACTTC. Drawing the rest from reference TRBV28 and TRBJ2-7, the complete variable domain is DVKVTQSSRYLVKRTGEKVFLECVQDMDHENMFWYRQDPGLGLRLIYFSYDVKMKEKGDIPEGYSVSREKKERFSLILESASTNQTSMYLCASRLGYEQYFGPGTRLTVT.

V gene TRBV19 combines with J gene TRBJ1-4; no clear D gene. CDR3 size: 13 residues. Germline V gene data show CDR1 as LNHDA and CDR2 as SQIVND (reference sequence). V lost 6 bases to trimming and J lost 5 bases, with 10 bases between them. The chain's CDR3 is CASRRQVNEKLFF. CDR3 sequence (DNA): TGTGCCAGTAGACGGCAGGTGAATGAAAAACTGTTTTTT. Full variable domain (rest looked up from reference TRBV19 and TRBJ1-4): DGGITQSPKYLFRKEGQNVTLSCEQNLNHDAMYWYRQDPGQGLRLIYYSQIVNDFQKGDIAEGYSVSREKKESFPLTVTSAQKNPTAFYLCASRRQVNEKLFFGSGTQLSVL.

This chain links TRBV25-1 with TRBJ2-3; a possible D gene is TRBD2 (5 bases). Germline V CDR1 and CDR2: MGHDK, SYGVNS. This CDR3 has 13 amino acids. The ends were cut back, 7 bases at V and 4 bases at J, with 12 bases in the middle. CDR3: CASTGGPPDTQYF. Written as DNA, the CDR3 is TGTGCCAGCACGGGCGGGCCCCCAGATACGCAGTATTTT.

CDR3 sequence: CASSVEVGGGRSYTDTQYF. CDR3 DNA sequence: TGTGCCAGCAGCGTAGAAGTGGGGGGAGGCAGATCTTACACAGATACGCAGTATTTT. This sequence joins TRBV9 and TRBJ2-3, with D possibly TRBD2 on 6 matching bases. Trimming cost V 0 bases and J 2 bases, with 22 bases left between them. The V gene's germline CDR1 is SGDLS and CDR2 YYNGEE. This CDR3 has 19 amino acids.

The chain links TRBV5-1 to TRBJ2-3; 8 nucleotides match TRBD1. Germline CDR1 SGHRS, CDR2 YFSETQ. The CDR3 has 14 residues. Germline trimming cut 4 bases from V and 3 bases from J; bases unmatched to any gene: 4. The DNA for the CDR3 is TGCGCCAGCAGCATGGGACAGGAGACAGATACGCAGTATTTT. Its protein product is CASSMGQETDTQYF.

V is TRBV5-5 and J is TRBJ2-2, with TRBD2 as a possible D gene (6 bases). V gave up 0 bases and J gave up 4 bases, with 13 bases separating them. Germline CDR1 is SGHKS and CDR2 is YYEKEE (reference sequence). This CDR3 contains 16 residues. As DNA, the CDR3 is TGTGCCAGCAGCTTGGAAATCCGGGGAGGCACCGGGGAGCTGTTTTTT. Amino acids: CASSLEIRGGTGELFF. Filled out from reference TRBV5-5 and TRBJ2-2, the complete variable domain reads DAGVTQSPTHLIKTRGQQVTLRCSPISGHKSVSWYQQVLGQGPQFIFQYYEKEERGRGNFPDRFSARQFPNYSSELNVNALLLGDSALYLCASSLEIRGGTGELFFGEGSRLTVL.

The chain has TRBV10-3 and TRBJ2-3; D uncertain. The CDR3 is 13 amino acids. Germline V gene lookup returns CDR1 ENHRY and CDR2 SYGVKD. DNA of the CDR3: TGTGCTACCTCACCGCCGGGTGAAGATACGCAGTATTTT. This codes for CATSPPGEDTQYF.

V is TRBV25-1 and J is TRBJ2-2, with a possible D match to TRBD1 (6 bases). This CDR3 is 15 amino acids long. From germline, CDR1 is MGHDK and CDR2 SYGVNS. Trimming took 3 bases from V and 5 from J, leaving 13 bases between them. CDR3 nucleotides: TGTGCCAGCAGTGACCCTAGCCAGGGGACCGGGGAGCTGTTTTTT. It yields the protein CASSDPSQGTGELFF.